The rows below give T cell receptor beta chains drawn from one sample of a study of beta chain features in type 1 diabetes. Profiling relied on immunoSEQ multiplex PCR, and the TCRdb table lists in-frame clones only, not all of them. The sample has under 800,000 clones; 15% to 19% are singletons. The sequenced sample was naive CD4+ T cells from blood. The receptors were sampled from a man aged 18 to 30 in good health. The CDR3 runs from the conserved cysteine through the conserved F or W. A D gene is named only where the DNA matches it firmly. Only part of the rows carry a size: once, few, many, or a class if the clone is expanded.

DNA: TGTGCCAGCAGTTTGAACTGGTACTCTGGAAACACCATATATTTT
CDR3: CASSLNWYSGNTIYF
D: -
V: TRBV28
size: -
J: TRBJ1-3

DNA: TGCGCCAGCAGCGCCAGTTCCGGGACAGGGGGTAATCAGCCCCAGCATTTT
CDR3: CASSASSGTGGNQPQHF
D: TRBD1
V: TRBV4-1
size: -
J: TRBJ1-5

DNA: TGTGCTAGCAGCTTATCGGCGGAAGTTGAGCAGTTCTTC
CDR3: CASSLSAEVEQFF
D: -
V: TRBV7-7
size: few
J: TRBJ2-1

DNA: TGTGCCAGCAACCTTAGGCTAGCGGGAGTTAGTGAGCAGTTCTTC
CDR3: CASNLRLAGVSEQFF
D: TRBD2
V: TRBV7-9
size: many
J: TRBJ2-1

DNA: TGTGCCAGCAGCTTGGAATGGGCAGATACGCAGTATTTT
CDR3: CASSLEWADTQYF
D: -
V: TRBV5-6
size: few
J: TRBJ2-3

DNA: TGTGCCAGCAGCACGACTAGCGGGGAGCAGTTCTTC
CDR3: CASSTTSGEQFF
D: TRBD2
V: TRBV7-3
size: few
J: TRBJ2-1

DNA: TGCGCCAGCAGCCAAGATGATGGCAGGGGGCCCTCTCCTCGACGGTATGGCTACACCTTC
CDR3: CASSQDDGRGPSPRRYGYTF
D: TRBD1
V: TRBV4-3
size: -
J: TRBJ1-2

DNA: TGTGCCATCAGTGATAGGGCTACGGGTGAAGCTTTCTTT
CDR3: CAISDRATGEAFF
D: -
V: TRBV10-3
size: -
J: TRBJ1-1

DNA: TGTGCCAGCAGCGCCGAACATGGGACGCATGAAAAACTGTTTTTT
CDR3: CASSAEHGTHEKLFF
D: -
V: TRBV7-9
size: few
J: TRBJ1-4

DNA: TGTGCCAGCAGCCTCCGGGACAGGAGCCCAGTCTATGGCTACACCTTC
CDR3: CASSLRDRSPVYGYTF
D: TRBD1
V: TRBV7-2
size: -
J: TRBJ1-2

DNA: TGTGCCAGCAGCTTAATTCCCGGGACAGACTCCTACGAGCAGTACTTC
CDR3: CASSLIPGTDSYEQYF
D: TRBD1
V: TRBV7-6
size: -
J: TRBJ2-7

DNA: TGTGCCAGCAGCTCCGGGACGGGGAACACCGGGGAGCTGTTTTTT
CDR3: CASSSGTGNTGELFF
D: -
V: TRBV7-2
size: few
J: TRBJ2-2

DNA: TGTGCCAGCAACCCTCGGGGGGCCCACACAGATACGCAGTATTTT
CDR3: CASNPRGAHTDTQYF
D: -
V: TRBV7-2
size: -
J: TRBJ2-3

DNA: TGTGCCAGGATCTATTGTAGGGATCGAACTCCTTATAGCAATCAGCCCCAGCATTTT
CDR3: CARIYCRDRTPYSNQPQHF
D: -
V: TRBV27
size: few
J: TRBJ1-5

DNA: TGTGCCAGCTCACCACAAAGGGAACAGGGGCCGCATTCCAATGAGCAGTTCTTC
CDR3: CASSPQREQGPHSNEQFF
D: TRBD1
V: TRBV18
size: -
J: TRBJ2-1

DNA: TGTGCCAGTCGCGCAGGGTCCTACGAGCAGTACTTC
CDR3: CASRAGSYEQYF
D: -
V: TRBV19
size: -
J: TRBJ2-7

DNA: TGTGCCAGCAGTGATTTCGGGGGTTTCGTTGCCAAAAACATTCAGTACTTC
CDR3: CASSDFGGFVAKNIQYF
D: -
V: TRBV2
size: few
J: TRBJ2-4

DNA: TGCGCCAGCAGCTTGTCCCACGGGGGCGCGGGAGAGACCCAGTACTTC
CDR3: CASSLSHGGAGETQYF
D: -
V: TRBV5-1
size: few
J: TRBJ2-5

DNA: TGTGCCAGCAGCACCTTAGCGGGAGGGCCGGCCGAGCAGTACTTC
CDR3: CASSTLAGGPAEQYF
D: TRBD2
V: TRBV7-9
size: few
J: TRBJ2-7

DNA: TGCGCCAGCAGCCAAGATCTAGCGGGAGGTCTCGTCTCCTACAATGAGCAGTTCTTC
CDR3: CASSQDLAGGLVSYNEQFF
D: TRBD2
V: TRBV4-3
size: few
J: TRBJ2-1

DNA: TGTGCCATCAATCGACAGGTAGCTAACTATGGCTACACCTTC
CDR3: CAINRQVANYGYTF
D: -
V: TRBV10-3
size: few
J: TRBJ1-2

DNA: TGTGCCACCAGACAGATCAGGGGGGGCAACGAGCAGTACTTC
CDR3: CATRQIRGGNEQYF
D: -
V: TRBV11-2
size: -
J: TRBJ2-7

DNA: TGTGCCAGCAGGGGCCAAGAGACCCAGTACTTC
CDR3: CASRGQETQYF
D: -
V: TRBV2
size: many
J: TRBJ2-5

DNA: TGTGCCAGCAGCTTAGCGGTGGGACTGCCCTACGAGCAGTACTTC
CDR3: CASSLAVGLPYEQYF
D: -
V: TRBV7-2
size: -
J: TRBJ2-7

DNA: TGTGCCAGCAGTTTCCAGCCTGAAGGGGAGCAGTACTTC
CDR3: CASSFQPEGEQYF
D: -
V: TRBV28
size: -
J: TRBJ2-7

DNA: TGTGCCAGCAGTCTTACAGGGGCCGGGGCCAACGTCCTGACTTTC
CDR3: CASSLTGAGANVLTF
D: TRBD1
V: TRBV27
size: -
J: TRBJ2-6

DNA: TGTGCCAGCAGCTTGACAGATTCAAATCAGCCCCAGCATTTT
CDR3: CASSLTDSNQPQHF
D: -
V: TRBV7-9
size: few
J: TRBJ1-5

DNA: TGTGCCAGCAGCGAAAGTGTGGGGCTGGGGGAGACCCAGTACTTC
CDR3: CASSESVGLGETQYF
D: -
V: TRBV25-1
size: -
J: TRBJ2-5

DNA: TGTGCCAGCAGCTTACGAGCGGGGGGGAATTATCAAGAGACCCAGTACTTC
CDR3: CASSLRAGGNYQETQYF
D: TRBD2
V: TRBV7-9
size: few
J: TRBJ2-5

DNA: TGTGCCAGCAGTCACATGACCAGAGGGGCCAAAAACATTCAGTACTTC
CDR3: CASSHMTRGAKNIQYF
D: -
V: TRBV27
size: few
J: TRBJ2-4

DNA: TGCGCCAGCAGCTTGGAGGGGCCTAGCGTGGTAAAGACCCAGTACTTC
CDR3: CASSLEGPSVVKTQYF
D: -
V: TRBV5-1
size: -
J: TRBJ2-5

DNA: TGTGCCAGCACCTCTCGCGGGGGGCCGTATGGCTACACCTTC
CDR3: CASTSRGGPYGYTF
D: -
V: TRBV5-4
size: few
J: TRBJ1-2

DNA: TGTGCCAGCAGTACCCCCCGGTGGGGTCATCGGTACTTC
CDR3: CASSTPRWGHRYF
D: -
V: TRBV27
size: -
J: TRBJ2-7

DNA: TGTGCCAGCTCACCATCGGGAGTGTTCATGAACACTGAAGCTTTCTTT
CDR3: CASSPSGVFMNTEAFF
D: -
V: TRBV18
size: few
J: TRBJ1-1

DNA: TGTGCCATCAACAGGTCCCGAAATGAAAAACTGTTTTTT
CDR3: CAINRSRNEKLFF
D: -
V: TRBV10-3
size: -
J: TRBJ1-4

DNA: TGCGCCAGCAGCGACAGGACAGGGGCCGCATACGAGCAGTACTTC
CDR3: CASSDRTGAAYEQYF
D: TRBD1
V: TRBV5-1
size: few
J: TRBJ2-7

DNA: TGTGCCAGCAGTGCGGGGACTCTAGAGCAGTACTTC
CDR3: CASSAGTLEQYF
D: -
V: TRBV6-1
size: -
J: TRBJ2-7

DNA: TGTGCCAGCAGCCCCTTGGGAGCTACTAGCACAGATACGCAGTATTTT
CDR3: CASSPLGATSTDTQYF
D: -
V: TRBV7-2
size: -
J: TRBJ2-3

DNA: TGTGCCAGCAGTTGGTTCGACGGGGCCAGCTACAATGAGCAGTTCTTC
CDR3: CASSWFDGASYNEQFF
D: -
V: TRBV6-6
size: -
J: TRBJ2-1

DNA: TGCGCCAGCAGCCAAGTCGAGCTAGCGGGCGGCAATGAGCAGTTCTTC
CDR3: CASSQVELAGGNEQFF
D: TRBD2
V: TRBV4-3
size: -
J: TRBJ2-1

DNA: TGTGCCAGCAGTGAAGCGAATTCTGGGAAAAAGCATGGCTACACCTTC
CDR3: CASSEANSGKKHGYTF
D: -
V: TRBV2
size: -
J: TRBJ1-2